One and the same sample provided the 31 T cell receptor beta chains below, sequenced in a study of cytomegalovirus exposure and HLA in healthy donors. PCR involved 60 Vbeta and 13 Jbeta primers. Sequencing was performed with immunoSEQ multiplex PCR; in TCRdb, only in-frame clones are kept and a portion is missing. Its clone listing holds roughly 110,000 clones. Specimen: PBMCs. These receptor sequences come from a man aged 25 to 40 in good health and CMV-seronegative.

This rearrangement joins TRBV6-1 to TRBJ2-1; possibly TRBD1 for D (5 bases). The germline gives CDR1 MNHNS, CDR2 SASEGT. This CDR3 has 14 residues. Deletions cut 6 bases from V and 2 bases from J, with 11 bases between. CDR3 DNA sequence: TGTGCCAGCAGGCTGGGGCTAGCCTACAATGAGCAGTTCTTC. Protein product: CASRLGLAYNEQFF.

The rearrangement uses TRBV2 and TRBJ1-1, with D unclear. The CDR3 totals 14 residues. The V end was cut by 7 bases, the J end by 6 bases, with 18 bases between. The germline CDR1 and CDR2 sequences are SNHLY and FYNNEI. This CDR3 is CASIREGEASEAFF. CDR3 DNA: TGTGCCAGCATTCGAGAAGGCGAGGCATCTGAAGCTTTCTTT.

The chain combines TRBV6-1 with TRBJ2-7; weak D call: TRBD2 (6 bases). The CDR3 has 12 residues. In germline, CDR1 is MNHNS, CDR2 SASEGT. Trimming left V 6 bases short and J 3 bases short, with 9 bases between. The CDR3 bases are TGTGCCAGCAGGAGGGGAGGCTACGAGCAGTACTTC. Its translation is CASRRGGYEQYF.

CDR3 sequence reads: CASSVRDRGLPNTEAFF. In nucleotides, the CDR3 is TGCGCCAGCAGCGTAAGGGACAGGGGGCTGCCGAACACTGAAGCTTTCTTT. The chain combines TRBV5-1 with TRBJ1-1, with 12 bases matching TRBD1. V lost 4 bases to trimming and J lost 1 base; unmatched junction nucleotides: 8. The CDR3 spans 17 residues. Germline assignment: CDR1 SGHRS and CDR2 YFSETQ.

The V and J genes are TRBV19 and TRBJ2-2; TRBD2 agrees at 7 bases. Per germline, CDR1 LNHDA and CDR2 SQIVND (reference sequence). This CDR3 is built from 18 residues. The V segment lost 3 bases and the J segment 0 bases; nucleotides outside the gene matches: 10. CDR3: CASSIGGWDHTNTGELFF. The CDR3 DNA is TGTGCCAGTAGTATCGGGGGGTGGGATCACACGAACACCGGGGAGCTGTTTTTT. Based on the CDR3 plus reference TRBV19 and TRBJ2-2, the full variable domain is DGGITQSPKYLFRKEGQNVTLSCEQNLNHDAMYWYRQDPGQGLRLIYYSQIVNDFQKGDIAEGYSVSREKKESFPLTVTSAQKNPTAFYLCASSIGGWDHTNTGELFFGEGSRLTVL.

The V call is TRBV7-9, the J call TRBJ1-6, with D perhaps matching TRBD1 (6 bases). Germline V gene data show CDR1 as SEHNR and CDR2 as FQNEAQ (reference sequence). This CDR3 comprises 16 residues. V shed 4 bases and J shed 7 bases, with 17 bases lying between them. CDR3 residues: CASSYPGAGANSPLHF. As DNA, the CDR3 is TGTGCCAGCAGCTACCCCGGGGCAGGGGCCAATTCACCCCTCCACTTT. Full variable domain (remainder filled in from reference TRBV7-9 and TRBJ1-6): DTGVSQNPRHKITKRGQNVTFRCDPISEHNRLYWYRQTLGQGPEFLTYFQNEAQLEKSRLLSDRFSAERPKGSFSTLEIQRTEQGDSAMYLCASSYPGAGANSPLHFGNGTRLTVT.

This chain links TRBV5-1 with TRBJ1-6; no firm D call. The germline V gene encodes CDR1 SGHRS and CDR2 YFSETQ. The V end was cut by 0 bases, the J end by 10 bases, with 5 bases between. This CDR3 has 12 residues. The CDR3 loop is CASSLDGSPLHF. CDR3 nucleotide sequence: TGCGCCAGCAGCTTGGACGGGTCACCCCTCCACTTT. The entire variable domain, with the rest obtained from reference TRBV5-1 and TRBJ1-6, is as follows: KAGVTQTPRYLIKTRGQQVTLSCSPISGHRSVSWYQQTPGQGLQFLFEYFSETQRNKGNFPGRFSGRQFSNSRSEMNVSTLELGDSALYLCASSLDGSPLHFGNGTRLTVT.

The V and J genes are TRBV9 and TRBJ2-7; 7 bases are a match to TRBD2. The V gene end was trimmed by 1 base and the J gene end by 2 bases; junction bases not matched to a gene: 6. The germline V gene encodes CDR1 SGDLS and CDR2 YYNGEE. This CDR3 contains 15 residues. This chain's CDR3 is CASSVQSGETYEQYF. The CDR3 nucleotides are TGTGCCAGCAGCGTACAAAGCGGGGAGACCTACGAGCAGTACTTC.

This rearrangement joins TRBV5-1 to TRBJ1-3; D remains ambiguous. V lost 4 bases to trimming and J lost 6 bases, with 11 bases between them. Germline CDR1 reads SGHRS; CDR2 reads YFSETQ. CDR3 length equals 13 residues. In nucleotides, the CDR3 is TGCGCCAGCAGCCCCTCCCTGGCAAACACCATATATTTT. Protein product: CASSPSLANTIYF.

The CDR3 sequence is CASREKTSLPETEAFF. The CDR3 coding sequence is TGTGCCAGCAGAGAAAAAACCTCTTTACCTGAGACTGAAGCTTTCTTT. This sequence joins TRBV2 and TRBJ1-1; D remains ambiguous. The CDR3 totals 16 residues. The V end lost 6 bases, the J end lost 5 bases, and 22 bases lay between the germline ends. Per germline, CDR1 SNHLY and CDR2 FYNNEI.

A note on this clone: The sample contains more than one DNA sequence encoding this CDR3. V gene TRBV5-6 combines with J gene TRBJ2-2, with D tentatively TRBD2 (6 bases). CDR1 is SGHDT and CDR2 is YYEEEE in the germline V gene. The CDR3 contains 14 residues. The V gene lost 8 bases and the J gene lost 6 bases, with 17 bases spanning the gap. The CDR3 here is CASDGGRAPGELFF. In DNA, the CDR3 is TGTGCCAGTGATGGAGGGCGAGCCCCCGGGGAGCTGTTTTTT.

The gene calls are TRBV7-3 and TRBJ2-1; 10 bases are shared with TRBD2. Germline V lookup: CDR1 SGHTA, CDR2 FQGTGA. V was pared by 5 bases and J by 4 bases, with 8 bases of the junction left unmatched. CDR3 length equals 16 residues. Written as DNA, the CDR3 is TGTGCCAGCAGCGCCGGGGGTAGCGGGGGGTACAATGAGCAGTTCTTC. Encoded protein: CASSAGGSGGYNEQFF.

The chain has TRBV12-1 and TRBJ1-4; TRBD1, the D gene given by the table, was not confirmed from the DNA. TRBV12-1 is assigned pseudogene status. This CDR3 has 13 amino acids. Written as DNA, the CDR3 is TGTGCCAGCTACTCTCAGGGGAAGGAAAAACTGTTTTTT. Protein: CASYSQGKEKLFF.

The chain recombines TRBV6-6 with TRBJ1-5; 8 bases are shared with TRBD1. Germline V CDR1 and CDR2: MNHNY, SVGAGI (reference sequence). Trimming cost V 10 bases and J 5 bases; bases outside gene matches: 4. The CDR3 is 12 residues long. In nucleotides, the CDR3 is TGTGCCACCGGGACAGGCGATCAGCCCCAGCATTTT. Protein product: CATGTGDQPQHF.

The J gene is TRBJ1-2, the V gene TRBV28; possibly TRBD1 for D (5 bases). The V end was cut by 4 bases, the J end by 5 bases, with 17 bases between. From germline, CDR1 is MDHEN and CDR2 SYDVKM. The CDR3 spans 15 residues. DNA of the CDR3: TGTGCCAGCAGTTCCCCCGGAGGGGCCGAATATGGCTACACCTTC. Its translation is CASSSPGGAEYGYTF.

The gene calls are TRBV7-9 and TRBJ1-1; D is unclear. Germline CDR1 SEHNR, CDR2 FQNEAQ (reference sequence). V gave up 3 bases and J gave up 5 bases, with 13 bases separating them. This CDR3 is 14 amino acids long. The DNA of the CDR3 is TGTGCCAGCAGCTTGATGGGCCAGGAAACTGAAGCTTTCTTT. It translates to CASSLMGQETEAFF.

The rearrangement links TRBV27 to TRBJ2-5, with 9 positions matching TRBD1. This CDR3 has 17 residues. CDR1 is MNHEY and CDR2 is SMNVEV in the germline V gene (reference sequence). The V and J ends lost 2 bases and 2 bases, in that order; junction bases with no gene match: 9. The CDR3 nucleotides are TGTGCCAGCAGTTTAGGGGACAGGGAGGGAGAGCAAGAGACCCAGTACTTC. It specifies CASSLGDREGEQETQYF.

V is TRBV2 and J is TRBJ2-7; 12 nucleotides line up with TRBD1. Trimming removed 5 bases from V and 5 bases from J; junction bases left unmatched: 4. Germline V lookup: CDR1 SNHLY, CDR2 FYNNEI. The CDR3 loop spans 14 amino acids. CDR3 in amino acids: CASSPGQGAHEQYF. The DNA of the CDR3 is TGTGCCAGCAGTCCGGGACAGGGGGCCCACGAGCAGTACTTC.

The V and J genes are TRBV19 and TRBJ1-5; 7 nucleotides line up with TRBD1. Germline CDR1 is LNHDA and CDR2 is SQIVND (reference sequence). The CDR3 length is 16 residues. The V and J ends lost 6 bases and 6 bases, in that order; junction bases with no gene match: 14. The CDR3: CASSDRERQGGQPQHF. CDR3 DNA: TGTGCCAGTAGCGACCGGGAAAGACAGGGAGGTCAGCCCCAGCATTTT.

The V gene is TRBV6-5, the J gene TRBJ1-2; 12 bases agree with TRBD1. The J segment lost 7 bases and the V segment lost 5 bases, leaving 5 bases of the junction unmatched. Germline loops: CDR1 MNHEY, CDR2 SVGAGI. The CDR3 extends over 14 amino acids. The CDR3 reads CASSHRDRGLGYTF. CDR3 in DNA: TGTGCCAGCAGTCACCGGGACAGGGGGCTTGGCTACACCTTC.

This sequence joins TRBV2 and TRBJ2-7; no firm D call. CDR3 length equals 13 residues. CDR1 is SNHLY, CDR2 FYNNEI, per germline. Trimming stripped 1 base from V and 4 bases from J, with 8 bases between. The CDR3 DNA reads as TGTGCCAGCAGTGAAGTGGGCGATTACGAGCAGTACTTC. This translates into CASSEVGDYEQYF.

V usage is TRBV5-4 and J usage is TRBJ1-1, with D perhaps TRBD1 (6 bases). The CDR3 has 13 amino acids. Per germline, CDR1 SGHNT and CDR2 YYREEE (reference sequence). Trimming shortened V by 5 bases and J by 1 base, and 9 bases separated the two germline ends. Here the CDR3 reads CASRVGANTEAFF. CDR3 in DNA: TGTGCCAGCAGGGTGGGGGCGAACACTGAAGCTTTCTTT.

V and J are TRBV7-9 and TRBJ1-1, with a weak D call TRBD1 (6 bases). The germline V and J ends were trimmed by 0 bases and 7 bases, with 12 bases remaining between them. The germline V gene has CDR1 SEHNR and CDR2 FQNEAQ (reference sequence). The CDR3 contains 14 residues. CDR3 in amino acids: CASSLALGAREAFF. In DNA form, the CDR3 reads TGTGCCAGCAGCTTAGCGTTGGGGGCGCGTGAAGCTTTCTTT. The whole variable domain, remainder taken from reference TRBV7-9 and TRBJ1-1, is DTGVSQNPRHKITKRGQNVTFRCDPISEHNRLYWYRQTLGQGPEFLTYFQNEAQLEKSRLLSDRFSAERPKGSFSTLEIQRTEQGDSAMYLCASSLALGAREAFFGQGTRLTVV.

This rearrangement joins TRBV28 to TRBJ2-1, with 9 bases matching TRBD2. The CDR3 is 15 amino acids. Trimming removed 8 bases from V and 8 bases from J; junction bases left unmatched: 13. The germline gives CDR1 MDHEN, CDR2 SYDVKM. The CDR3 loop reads CASSTQGGGADEQFF. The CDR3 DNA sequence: TGTGCCAGCTCGACTCAGGGCGGGGGGGCGGATGAGCAGTTCTTC.

CDR3 amino acids: CASSLGEGHYGYTF. Here the CDR3 DNA reads TGCGCCAGCAGCTTAGGAGAGGGCCACTATGGCTACACCTTC. The chain couples TRBV5-1 to TRBJ1-2, with D unresolved. Per germline, CDR1 SGHRS and CDR2 YFSETQ. Trimming took off 2 bases at V and 3 bases at J, with 11 bases between the two ends. CDR3 size: 14 residues.

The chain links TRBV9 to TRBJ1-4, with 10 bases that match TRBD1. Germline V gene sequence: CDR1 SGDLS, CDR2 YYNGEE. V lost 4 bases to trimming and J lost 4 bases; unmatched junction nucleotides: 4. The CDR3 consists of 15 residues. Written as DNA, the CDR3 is TGTGCCAGCAGCAGCCGGGACAGGGGTAATGAAAAACTGTTTTTT. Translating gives CASSSRDRGNEKLFF.

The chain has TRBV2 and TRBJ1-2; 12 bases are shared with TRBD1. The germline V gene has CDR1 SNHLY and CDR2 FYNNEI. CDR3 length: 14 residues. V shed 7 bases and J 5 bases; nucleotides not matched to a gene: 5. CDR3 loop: CASIRDRGQYGYTF. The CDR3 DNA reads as TGTGCCAGCATTCGGGACAGGGGGCAATATGGCTACACCTTC.

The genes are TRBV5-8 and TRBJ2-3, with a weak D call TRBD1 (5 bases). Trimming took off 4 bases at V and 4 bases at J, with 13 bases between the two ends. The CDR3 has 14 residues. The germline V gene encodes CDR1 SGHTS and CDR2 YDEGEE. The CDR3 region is CASSEPQGADTQYF. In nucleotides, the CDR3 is TGTGCCAGCAGCGAACCGCAGGGTGCAGATACGCAGTATTTT.

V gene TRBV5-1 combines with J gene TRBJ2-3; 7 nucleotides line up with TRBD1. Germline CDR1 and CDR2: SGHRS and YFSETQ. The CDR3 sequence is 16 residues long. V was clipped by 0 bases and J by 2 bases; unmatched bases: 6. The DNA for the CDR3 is TGCGCCAGCAGCTTGGCCTCCAGGGGGAACACAGATACGCAGTATTTT. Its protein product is CASSLASRGNTDTQYF.

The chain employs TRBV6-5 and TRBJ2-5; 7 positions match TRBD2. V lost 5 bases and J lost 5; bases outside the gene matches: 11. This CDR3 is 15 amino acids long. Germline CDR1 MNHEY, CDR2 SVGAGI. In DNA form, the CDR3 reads TGTGCCAGCAGTCCCCCGGGGAGGGGTCCGGAGACCCAGTACTTC. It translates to CASSPPGRGPETQYF.

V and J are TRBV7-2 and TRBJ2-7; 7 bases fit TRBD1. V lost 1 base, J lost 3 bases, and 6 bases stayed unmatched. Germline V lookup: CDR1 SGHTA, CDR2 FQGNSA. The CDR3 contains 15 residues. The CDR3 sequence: CASSLVPGQIYEQYF. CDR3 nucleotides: TGTGCCAGCAGCTTAGTACCGGGACAGATCTACGAGCAGTACTTC.